Listed below are T cell receptor beta chains from one sample, sequenced in a study of shared clonotypes between healthy human individuals. The method was immunoSEQ multiplex PCR; TCRdb's version includes in-frame clones alone and lacks a portion of them. The profile shows approximately 1.4 million clones, approximately 98% of them singletons. The specimen was naive CD4+ T cells sorted from blood. These TCRs come from a man under 40 in good health. CDR3s include the opening cysteine and the closing phenylalanine or tryptophan. D genes are given only for firm matches. The size entry is marked missing in some rows and otherwise reads once, few, many or a size class.

j_gene: TRBJ2-7
v_gene: TRBV29-1
d_gene: NA
abundance: NA
CDR3aa: CSASLAAEQYF
CDR3nt: TGCAGCGCCAGTTTAGCGGCCGAGCAGTACTTC

j_gene: TRBJ2-7
v_gene: TRBV15
d_gene: NA
abundance: NA
CDR3aa: CATSYAQSSEQYF
CDR3nt: TGTGCCACCAGCTACGCACAGTCCTCCGAGCAGTACTTC

j_gene: TRBJ2-1
v_gene: TRBV6-1
d_gene: NA
abundance: once
CDR3aa: CASSEALQALFYNEQFF
CDR3nt: TGTGCCAGCAGTGAAGCGCTACAGGCGCTATTCTACAATGAGCAGTTCTTC

j_gene: TRBJ2-7
v_gene: TRBV5-1
d_gene: TRBD1
abundance: NA
CDR3aa: CASSLWGGTGVFSSYEQYF
CDR3nt: TGCGCCAGCAGCCTATGGGGGGGGACAGGGGTCTTCTCCTCCTACGAGCAGTACTTC

j_gene: TRBJ2-2
v_gene: TRBV5-4
d_gene: TRBD2
abundance: NA
CDR3aa: CASSSSSGRADGELFF
CDR3nt: TGTGCCAGCAGCTCGTCTAGCGGGAGGGCCGACGGGGAGCTGTTTTTT

j_gene: TRBJ2-1
v_gene: TRBV5-6
d_gene: TRBD1
abundance: NA
CDR3aa: CASSLGQGTYNEQFF
CDR3nt: TGTGCCAGCAGCTTGGGACAGGGAACCTACAATGAGCAGTTCTTC

j_gene: TRBJ2-7
v_gene: TRBV9
d_gene: TRBD2
abundance: NA
CDR3aa: CASSVGLAGLAYEQYF
CDR3nt: TGTGCCAGCAGCGTAGGGCTAGCGGGATTAGCCTACGAGCAGTACTTC

j_gene: TRBJ1-3
v_gene: TRBV5-1
d_gene: NA
abundance: NA
CDR3aa: CASSLENGSGNTIYF
CDR3nt: TGCGCCAGCAGCTTGGAAAATGGCTCTGGAAACACCATATATTTT

j_gene: TRBJ2-1
v_gene: TRBV5-6
d_gene: NA
abundance: NA
CDR3aa: CASAHRVGSEQFF
CDR3nt: TGTGCCAGCGCCCACAGGGTGGGGAGTGAGCAGTTCTTC

j_gene: TRBJ2-3
v_gene: TRBV7-8
d_gene: NA
abundance: NA
CDR3aa: CASSSPGTAPGTQYF
CDR3nt: TGTGCCAGCAGCTCCCCCGGGACGGCCCCAGGGACGCAGTATTTT

j_gene: TRBJ2-1
v_gene: TRBV4-3
d_gene: NA
abundance: NA
CDR3aa: CASSQDARLQVEQFF
CDR3nt: TGCGCCAGCAGCCAAGATGCCCGTTTACAGGTTGAGCAGTTCTTC

j_gene: TRBJ2-5
v_gene: TRBV28
d_gene: NA
abundance: few
CDR3aa: CASSLGYQETQYF
CDR3nt: TGTGCCAGCAGTTTAGGGTACCAAGAGACCCAGTACTTC

j_gene: TRBJ2-6
v_gene: TRBV4-1
d_gene: NA
abundance: NA
CDR3aa: CASFPVSGANVLTF
CDR3nt: TGCGCCAGTTTCCCCGTCTCTGGGGCCAACGTCCTGACTTTC

j_gene: TRBJ2-2
v_gene: TRBV18
d_gene: NA
abundance: NA
CDR3aa: CASSPRLVLANTGELFF
CDR3nt: TGTGCCAGCTCACCACGGTTGGTTCTCGCGAACACCGGGGAGCTGTTTTTT

j_gene: TRBJ1-5
v_gene: TRBV5-1
d_gene: NA
abundance: NA
CDR3aa: CASSAGDSLTPQHF
CDR3nt: TGCGCCAGCAGCGCAGGGGACTCTCTGACGCCCCAGCATTTT

j_gene: TRBJ2-2
v_gene: TRBV18
d_gene: TRBD2
abundance: NA
CDR3aa: CASSPSAGGPNTGELFF
CDR3nt: TGTGCCAGCTCACCTTCAGCGGGAGGGCCGAACACCGGGGAGCTGTTTTTT

j_gene: TRBJ2-5
v_gene: TRBV5-1
d_gene: TRBD1
abundance: NA
CDR3aa: CASSLGAGTGLETQYF
CDR3nt: TGCGCCAGCAGCTTGGGGGCTGGGACAGGTCTGGAGACCCAGTACTTC

j_gene: TRBJ1-4
v_gene: TRBV5-1
d_gene: NA
abundance: NA
CDR3aa: CASKKTATNEKLFF
CDR3nt: TGCGCCAGCAAAAAGACCGCAACTAATGAAAAACTGTTTTTT

j_gene: TRBJ1-1
v_gene: TRBV5-1
d_gene: NA
abundance: NA
CDR3aa: CASSYGYMNTEAFF
CDR3nt: TGCGCCAGCAGCTACGGTTATATGAACACTGAAGCTTTCTTT

j_gene: TRBJ1-4
v_gene: TRBV23-1
d_gene: TRBD1
abundance: NA
CDR3aa: CATMRNRGPPGRSEKLFF
CDR3nt: TGCGCCACAATGAGGAACAGGGGTCCTCCCGGCCGGTCGGAAAAACTGTTTTTT

j_gene: TRBJ2-1
v_gene: TRBV2
d_gene: NA
abundance: NA
CDR3aa: CASSRRTLDIGEQFF
CDR3nt: TGTGCCAGCAGTCGCCGGACCCTCGATATCGGGGAGCAGTTCTTC

j_gene: TRBJ2-1
v_gene: TRBV27
d_gene: NA
abundance: NA
CDR3aa: CASSLSTVEPLPKFF
CDR3nt: TGTGCCAGCAGTTTATCCACAGTGGAGCCCCTACCGAAGTTCTTC

j_gene: TRBJ2-7
v_gene: TRBV6-6
d_gene: TRBD1
abundance: NA
CDR3aa: CASSSLVGGQNEQYF
CDR3nt: TGTGCCAGCAGTTCCCTAGTAGGGGGCCAAAACGAGCAGTACTTC

j_gene: TRBJ2-1
v_gene: TRBV11-2
d_gene: TRBD2
abundance: NA
CDR3aa: CASSTLAGGYNEQFF
CDR3nt: TGTGCCAGCAGCACATTAGCGGGAGGGTACAATGAGCAGTTCTTC